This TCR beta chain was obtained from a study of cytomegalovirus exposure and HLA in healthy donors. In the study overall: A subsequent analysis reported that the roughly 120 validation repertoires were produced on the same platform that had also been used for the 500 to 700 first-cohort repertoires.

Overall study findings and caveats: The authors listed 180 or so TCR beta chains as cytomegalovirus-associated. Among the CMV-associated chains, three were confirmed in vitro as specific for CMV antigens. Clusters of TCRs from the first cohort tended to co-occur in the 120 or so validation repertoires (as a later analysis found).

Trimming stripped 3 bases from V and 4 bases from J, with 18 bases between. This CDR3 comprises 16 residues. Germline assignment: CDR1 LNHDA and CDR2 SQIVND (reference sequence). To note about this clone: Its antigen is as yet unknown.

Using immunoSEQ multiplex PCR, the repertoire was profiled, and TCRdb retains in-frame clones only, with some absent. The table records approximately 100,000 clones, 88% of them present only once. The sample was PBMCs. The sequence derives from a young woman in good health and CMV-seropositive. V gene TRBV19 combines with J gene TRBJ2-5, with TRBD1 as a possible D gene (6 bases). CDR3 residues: CASSIFGDTLGETQYF. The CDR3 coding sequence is TGTGCCAGTAGTATCTTCGGGGACACCCTTGGAGAGACCCAGTACTTC.